The next 10 T cell receptor beta chains were all read from a single sample in a study of OX40 agonist ivuxolimab in advanced cancers. Clones were read by immunoSEQ multiplex PCR, and TCRdb kept only the in-frame ones, dropping some. This sample yields some 95,000 clones, of which about 85% are seen a single time; 3.5% to 4% belongs to the top ten. The sample here was CD4+ or CD8+ T cells sorted from blood, taken in a trial of the OX40 agonist ivuxolimab. The receptors shown here come from an adult with an advanced solid tumor such as melanoma, head and neck, liver or kidney cancer.

In DNA form, the CDR3 reads TGTGCCATCAGTGAGTCAGGAGGCGAGCAGTACTTC. Protein sequence: CAISESGGEQYF. The chain has TRBV10-3 and TRBJ2-7; D is possibly TRBD2 (5 bases). Between the trimmed V and J ends, which lost 0 bases and 6 bases, there was a span of 6 bases. The CDR3 covers 12 residues. Germline V gene lookup returns CDR1 ENHRY and CDR2 SYGVKD.

The chain has TRBV30 and TRBJ1-1; 8 bases align to TRBD1. The V and J ends lost 7 bases and 5 bases, in that order; junction bases with no gene match: 12. This CDR3 contains 14 residues. Looked up from germline, CDR1 is GTSNPN and CDR2 is SVGIG (reference sequence). The CDR3 loop is CAFHLRGRKTEAFF. In DNA, the CDR3 is TGTGCCTTCCACCTCAGGGGGCGAAAAACTGAAGCTTTCTTT. The entire variable domain, with the rest obtained from reference TRBV30 and TRBJ1-1, is as follows: SQTIHQWPATLVQPVGSPLSLECTVEGTSNPNLYWYRQAAGRGLQLLFYSVGIGQISSEVPQNLSASRPQDRQFILSSKKLLLSDSGFYLCAFHLRGRKTEAFFGQGTRLTVV.

The sample holds one count of this clone. The gene calls are TRBV15 and TRBJ1-4; 7 nucleotides match TRBD1. J was trimmed by 2 bases and V by 2 bases; bases with no gene match: 11. The CDR3 runs to 18 residues. Looked up from germline, CDR1 is LNHNV and CDR2 is YYDKDF (reference sequence). This CDR3 is CATSRPWTGTFTNEKLFF. The CDR3 coding sequence is TGTGCCACCAGCAGACCCTGGACAGGAACCTTCACTAATGAAAAACTGTTTTTT.

In its sample, this clone was seen a few times. V and J are TRBV28 and TRBJ1-2; D unresolved. Germline CDR1 and CDR2: MDHEN and SYDVKM. The ends were cut back, 7 bases at V and 6 bases at J, with 24 bases in the middle. This CDR3 contains 16 residues. CDR3 DNA: TGTGCCAGCAACCCGGGCAGCCCCACATGGTTCGATGGCTACACCTTC. Protein: CASNPGSPTWFDGYTF.

Only a few counts were recorded for this clone. The chain carries TRBV16 and TRBJ2-5; D unclear. Trimming removed 2 bases from V and 0 bases from J, with 7 bases in between. Germline V gives CDR1 KGHSY, CDR2 FQNENV. The CDR3 covers 14 residues. As DNA, the CDR3 is TGTGCCAGCAGCCAAGGCAGCGACCAAGAGACCCAGTACTTC. This codes for CASSQGSDQETQYF.

This clone was detected only a few times. J is TRBJ2-1 and V is TRBV7-9; TRBD2 agrees at 10 bases. In germline, CDR1 is SEHNR, CDR2 FQNEAQ (reference sequence). The CDR3 totals 18 residues. V gave up 9 bases and J gave up 7 bases; unmatched junction bases: 21. DNA of the CDR3: TGTGCCAGATTATTTCGGGGTAAGCGGGAGGGCCGCATAAATGAGCAGTTCTTC. Protein product: CARLFRGKREGRINEQFF.

The chain links TRBV5-1 to TRBJ2-5, with 7 bases aligning to TRBD1. Trimming removed 5 bases from V and 2 bases from J; junction bases left unmatched: 6. The CDR3 has 14 amino acids. Germline CDR1 and CDR2: SGHRS and YFSETQ. The CDR3 sequence: CASRLRDRQETQYF. DNA of the CDR3: TGCGCCAGCAGACTAAGGGACAGACAAGAGACCCAGTACTTC.

Only one count was recorded for this clone. This chain connects TRBV6-5 to TRBJ2-7; D is possibly TRBD2 (6 bases). Trimming removed 8 bases at V and 3 bases at J, with 14 bases between. The germline CDR1 and CDR2 sequences are MNHEY and SVGAGI. This CDR3 spans 13 amino acids. The CDR3 sequence is CASVAAQDYEQYF. The CDR3 DNA follows: TGTGCCAGCGTAGCGGCCCAGGACTACGAGCAGTACTTC.

This rearrangement joins TRBV11-3 to TRBJ2-7; 8 bases are a match to TRBD2. Per the germline V gene, CDR1 is SGHNT and CDR2 is YENEEA. Germline trimming cut 4 bases from V and 5 bases from J; bases unmatched to any gene: 10. This CDR3 has 15 amino acids. The chain's CDR3 is CASSSESGSMDEQYF. CDR3 nucleotides: TGTGCCAGCAGCTCAGAAAGCGGGAGTATGGACGAGCAGTACTTC.

V usage is TRBV6-4 and J usage is TRBJ2-7; TRBD2 might be the D (6 bases). Germline CDR1 is MRHNA and CDR2 is SNTAGT. This CDR3 contains 14 residues. V lost 6 bases to trimming and J lost 3 bases, with 15 bases between them. CDR3 loop: CASSARDFYYEQYF. The DNA for the CDR3 is TGTGCCAGCAGCGCCCGGGACTTTTACTACGAGCAGTACTTC.